Below, 18 T cell receptor beta chains from the same sample are listed, as sequenced in a study of blood T cell repertoires in COVID-19. Produced via immunoSEQ multiplex PCR; TCRdb's table is partial and in-frame only. Of approximately 480,000 clones in the sample, roughly nine tenths were seen once. Source material: peripheral blood. The receptors derive from a man between 18 and 29 years old with COVID-19, enrolled during active disease.

The chain joins TRBV7-2 to TRBJ2-7, with 9 bases fitting TRBD2. The CDR3 is 16 residues long. The V gene end was trimmed by 1 base and the J gene end by 2 bases; junction bases not matched to a gene: 6. Germline V gene sequence: CDR1 SGHTA, CDR2 FQGNSA. The CDR3 region is CASSLGEREVPYEQYF. CDR3 coding DNA: TGTGCCAGCAGCTTAGGGGAGCGGGAGGTCCCCTACGAGCAGTACTTC.

The rearrangement links TRBV28 to TRBJ2-2; weak D call: TRBD2 (6 bases). Germline CDR1 is MDHEN and CDR2 is SYDVKM. This CDR3 contains 12 residues. V lost 6 bases and J 8 bases, leaving 10 bases between the germline ends. The CDR3 region has the DNA TGTGCCAGCAGCCGACTAGTGGGGGAGCTGTTTTTT. It codes for CASSRLVGELFF.

This clone was observed once. V is TRBV19 and J is TRBJ1-5; TRBD1 agrees at 8 bases. Germline V CDR1 and CDR2: LNHDA, SQIVND (reference sequence). The junction had 8 bases not matched to a gene; V was cut back by 6 bases and J by 4 bases. The CDR3 sequence is 15 residues long. The CDR3 DNA reads TGTGCCAGTAGGATCGACAGGGGTGGAAATCAGCCCCAGCATTTT. This codes for CASRIDRGGNQPQHF.

CDR3 sequence reads: CASSLGGTGGAGTSGDEQFF. The CDR3 nucleotides read TGTGCCAGCAGCTTAGGCGGGACAGGGGGCGCCGGGACTAGCGGCGATGAGCAGTTCTTC. V usage is TRBV11-3 and J usage is TRBJ2-1; TRBD1 is a possible D gene (12 bases). Trimming pared 1 base from V and 8 bases from J, leaving 30 bases between. CDR1 is SGHNT, CDR2 YENEEA, per germline. The CDR3 has 20 residues. The full variable domain, rest sourced from reference TRBV11-3 and TRBJ2-1, is EAGVVQSPRYKIIEKKQPVAFWCNPISGHNTLYWYLQNLGQGPELLIRYENEEAVDDSQLPKDRFSAERLKGVDSTLKIQPAELGDSAVYLCASSLGGTGGAGTSGDEQFFGPGTRLTVL.

The chain combines TRBV19 with TRBJ2-4; TRBD2 might be the D (5 bases). The germline V gene has CDR1 LNHDA and CDR2 SQIVND (reference sequence). The CDR3 runs to 13 residues. Trimming shortened V by 2 bases and J by 9 bases, and 11 bases separated the two germline ends. CDR3 amino acids: CASSIRLGSIQYF. The CDR3 bases are TGTGCCAGTAGTATACGTCTGGGGAGCATTCAGTACTTC. The full variable domain, rest sourced from reference TRBV19 and TRBJ2-4, is DGGITQSPKYLFRKEGQNVTLSCEQNLNHDAMYWYRQDPGQGLRLIYYSQIVNDFQKGDIAEGYSVSREKKESFPLTVTSAQKNPTAFYLCASSIRLGSIQYFGAGTRLSVL.

V usage is TRBV3-1 (or the pseudogene TRBV3-2) and J usage is TRBJ1-5; 7 bases are shared with TRBD1. V lost 2 bases, J lost 5 bases, and 21 bases stayed unmatched. The CDR3 is 20 residues long. CDR1 LGHDT and CDR2 YNNKEL come from the germline V gene (reference sequence). This CDR3 reads CASSQFRSPGQRFPYQPQHF. DNA of the CDR3: TGTGCCAGCAGCCAATTCAGGTCCCCGGGACAGCGATTTCCCTATCAGCCCCAGCATTTT.

The rearrangement links TRBV19 to TRBJ1-6; TRBD1 is a possible D gene (5 bases). Germline V lookup: CDR1 LNHDA, CDR2 SQIVND (reference sequence). V was pared by 5 bases and J by 5 bases, with 10 bases between. This CDR3 is 14 amino acids long. Here the CDR3 reads CASSVDSDNSPLHF. The CDR3 DNA is TGTGCCAGTAGTGTCGACAGTGATAATTCACCCCTCCACTTT.

The chain has TRBV4-1 and TRBJ1-2, with 11 bases aligning to TRBD1. Losses at the gene ends were 6 bases for V and 4 bases for J; bases not matched to a gene: 7. This CDR3 has 15 amino acids. The germline V gene has CDR1 MGHRA and CDR2 YSYEKL. The CDR3 DNA sequence: TGCGCCAGCAGAAACCGGACAGGGGGCATCTATGGCTACACCTTC. It yields the protein CASRNRTGGIYGYTF.

Only one count was recorded for this clone. The chain carries TRBV7-9 and TRBJ1-6, with a possible D match to TRBD1 (6 bases). This CDR3 spans 17 amino acids. Trimming took off 5 bases at V and 0 bases at J, with 14 bases between the two ends. CDR1 and CDR2 (germline): SEHNR, FQNEAQ (reference sequence). CDR3 sequence reads: CASSRTVPSSYNSPLHF. CDR3 coding DNA: TGTGCCAGCAGCAGGACAGTCCCTAGCTCCTATAATTCACCCCTCCACTTT.

This clone was seen only once. V is TRBV7-9 and J is TRBJ2-3; D remains ambiguous. CDR1 is SEHNR, CDR2 FQNEAQ, per germline (reference sequence). The V gene lost 0 bases and the J gene lost 1 base, with 8 bases spanning the gap. The CDR3 runs to 15 residues. The CDR3 here is CASSLAQSGTDTQYF. In DNA, the CDR3 is TGTGCCAGCAGCTTAGCGCAGAGCGGCACAGATACGCAGTATTTT.

This clone was seen only once. One junction end does not reproduce the germline sequence, and a read error may be involved. The J gene is TRBJ2-5, the V gene TRBV5-1; TRBD1 or TRBD2 may be the D gene (5 bases each). The CDR3 is 14 amino acids. CDR1 is SGHRS, CDR2 YFSETQ, per germline. The CDR3 loop is CASTLRGSFETQYF. CDR3 nucleotides: TGCGCCAGCACCTTGAGGGGATCGTTCGAGACCCAGTACTTC.

The chain joins TRBV4-1 to TRBJ2-1; possibly TRBD1 for D (5 bases). CDR1 and CDR2 from the germline V gene are MGHRA and YSYEKL. V lost 1 base to trimming and J lost 8 bases, with 9 bases between them. This CDR3 region has 13 residues. The CDR3 sequence: CASSQAVGDEQFF. In nucleotides, the CDR3 is TGCGCCAGCAGCCAAGCCGTAGGGGATGAGCAGTTCTTC.

This clone was found once. The genes are TRBV6-5 and TRBJ2-1; D possibly corresponds to TRBD1 (6 bases). In germline, CDR1 is MNHEY, CDR2 SVGAGI. The length of the CDR3 is 15 residues. Between the trimmed V and J ends, which lost 6 bases and 5 bases, there was a span of 17 bases. As DNA, the CDR3 is TGTGCCAGCAGGTCCACAGGGAATTATAACAATGAGCAGTTCTTC. This sequence encodes CASRSTGNYNNEQFF.

Note on this clone: In the same sample, other DNA sequences code for this CDR3. This sequence joins TRBV6-6 and TRBJ2-6, with TRBD1 matching 7 bases. V was clipped by 8 bases and J by 2 bases; unmatched bases: 6. This CDR3 is built from 15 residues. Germline CDR1 reads MNHNY; CDR2 reads SVGAGI (reference sequence). The CDR3 loop reads CASALGGTGANVLTF. The CDR3 region has the DNA TGTGCCAGCGCCTTAGGGGGCACTGGGGCCAACGTCCTGACTTTC.

CDR3 region: CASSLVTSGGPTDTQYF. CDR3 in DNA: TGCGCCAGCAGCTTGGTGACTAGCGGGGGGCCCACAGATACGCAGTATTTT. V and J are TRBV5-1 and TRBJ2-3, with TRBD2 matching over 13 bases. The CDR3 sequence is 17 residues long. V was pared by 0 bases and J by 2 bases, with 3 bases of the junction left unmatched. In germline, CDR1 is SGHRS, CDR2 YFSETQ.

This chain uses TRBV2 with TRBJ1-5; weak D call: TRBD1 (6 bases). Germline V gives CDR1 SNHLY, CDR2 FYNNEI. The CDR3 sequence is 16 residues long. V was trimmed by 5 bases and J by 1 base, leaving 15 bases between them. The CDR3 DNA reads TGTGCCAGCAGTTTCTTAGGACAGTTAAGCAATCAGCCCCAGCATTTT. This gives the protein CASSFLGQLSNQPQHF.

This clone appeared a single time. V gene TRBV2 combines with J gene TRBJ2-7, with 7 bases lining up with TRBD1. The CDR3 is made up of 12 amino acids. Germline V gives CDR1 SNHLY, CDR2 FYNNEI. V gave up 7 bases and J gave up 4 bases; unmatched junction bases: 4. CDR3: CASKGTEYEQYF. CDR3 nucleotides: TGTGCCAGCAAAGGGACAGAGTACGAGCAGTACTTC.

The CDR3 sequence: CASSHRGGGDYGYTF. The CDR3 DNA is TGTGCCAGCAGTCACCGAGGAGGCGGAGACTATGGCTACACCTTC. The chain is built from TRBV6-5 and TRBJ1-2; D is uncertain. Trimming cost V 5 bases and J 3 bases, with 16 bases left between them. The CDR3 is made up of 15 amino acids. Looked up from germline, CDR1 is MNHEY and CDR2 is SVGAGI.